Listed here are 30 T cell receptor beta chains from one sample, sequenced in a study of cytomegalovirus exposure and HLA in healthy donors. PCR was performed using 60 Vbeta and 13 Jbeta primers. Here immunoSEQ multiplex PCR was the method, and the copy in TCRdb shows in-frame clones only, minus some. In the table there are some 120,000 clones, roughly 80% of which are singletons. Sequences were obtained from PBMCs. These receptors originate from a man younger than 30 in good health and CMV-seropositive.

The CDR3 loop reads CASSEVSDINYGYTF. The CDR3 bases are TGTGCCAGCAGTGAAGTGTCGGACATTAACTATGGCTACACCTTC. This chain connects TRBV6-1 to TRBJ1-2, with a tentative D call TRBD1 (5 bases). V lost 1 base and J lost 1, with 10 bases in between. Germline lookup yields CDR1 MNHNS and CDR2 SASEGT. The CDR3 is 15 residues long.

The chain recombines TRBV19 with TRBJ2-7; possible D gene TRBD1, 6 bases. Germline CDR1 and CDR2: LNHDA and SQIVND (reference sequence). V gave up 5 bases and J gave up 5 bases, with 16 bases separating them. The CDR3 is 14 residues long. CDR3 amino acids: CASSESRGEDEQYF. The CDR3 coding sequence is TGTGCCAGTAGTGAATCCAGGGGTGAAGACGAGCAGTACTTC.

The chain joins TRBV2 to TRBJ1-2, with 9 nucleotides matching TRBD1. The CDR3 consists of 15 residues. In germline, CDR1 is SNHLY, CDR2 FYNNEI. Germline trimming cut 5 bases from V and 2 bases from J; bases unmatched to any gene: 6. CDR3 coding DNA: TGTGCCAGCAGTATGGGACAGGGTTCGAACTATGGCTACACCTTC. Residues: CASSMGQGSNYGYTF. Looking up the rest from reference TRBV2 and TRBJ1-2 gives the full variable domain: EPEVTQTPSHQVTQMGQEVILRCVPISNHLYFYWYRQILGQKVEFLVSFYNNEISEKSEIFDDQFSVERPDGSNFTLKIRSTKLEDSAMYFCASSMGQGSNYGYTFGSGTRLTVV.

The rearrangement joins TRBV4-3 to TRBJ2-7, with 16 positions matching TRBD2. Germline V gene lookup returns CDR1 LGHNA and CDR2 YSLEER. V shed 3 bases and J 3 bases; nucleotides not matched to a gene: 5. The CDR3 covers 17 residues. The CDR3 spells CASSQGLAGGPSYEQYF. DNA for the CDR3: TGCGCCAGCAGCCAGGGACTAGCGGGAGGGCCCAGCTACGAGCAGTACTTC.

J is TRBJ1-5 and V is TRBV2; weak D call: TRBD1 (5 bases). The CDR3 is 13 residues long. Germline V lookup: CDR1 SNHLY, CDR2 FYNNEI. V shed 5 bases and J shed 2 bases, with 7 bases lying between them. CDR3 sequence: CASSLQGNQPQHF. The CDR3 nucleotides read TGTGCCAGCAGTCTACAGGGCAATCAGCCCCAGCATTTT.

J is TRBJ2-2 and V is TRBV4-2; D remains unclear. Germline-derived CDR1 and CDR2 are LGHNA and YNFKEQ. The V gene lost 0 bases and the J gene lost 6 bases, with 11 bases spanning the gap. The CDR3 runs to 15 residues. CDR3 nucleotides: TGTGCCAGCAGCCAAGACCGCGGTGATCCCGGGGAGCTGTTTTTT. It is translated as CASSQDRGDPGELFF.

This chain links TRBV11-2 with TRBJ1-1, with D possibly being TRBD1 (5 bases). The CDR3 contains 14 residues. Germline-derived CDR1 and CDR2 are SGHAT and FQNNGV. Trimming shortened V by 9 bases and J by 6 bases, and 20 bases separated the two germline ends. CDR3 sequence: CASTVNQGRAEAFF. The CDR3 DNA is TGTGCCAGTACGGTAAACCAGGGTAGGGCTGAAGCTTTCTTT.

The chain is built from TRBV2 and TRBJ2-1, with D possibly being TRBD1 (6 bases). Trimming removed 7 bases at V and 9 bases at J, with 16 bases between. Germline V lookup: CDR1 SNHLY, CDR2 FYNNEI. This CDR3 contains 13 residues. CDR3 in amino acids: CASNSQGRSEQFF. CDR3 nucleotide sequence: TGTGCCAGCAATTCACAGGGTAGGAGTGAGCAGTTCTTC.

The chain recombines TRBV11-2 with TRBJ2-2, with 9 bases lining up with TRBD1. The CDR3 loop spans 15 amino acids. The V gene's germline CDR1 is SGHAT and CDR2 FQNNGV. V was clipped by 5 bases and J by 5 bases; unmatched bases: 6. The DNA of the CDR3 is TGTGCCAGCAGCCTTTACGGGACAGGGACCGGGGAGCTGTTTTTT. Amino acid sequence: CASSLYGTGTGELFF.

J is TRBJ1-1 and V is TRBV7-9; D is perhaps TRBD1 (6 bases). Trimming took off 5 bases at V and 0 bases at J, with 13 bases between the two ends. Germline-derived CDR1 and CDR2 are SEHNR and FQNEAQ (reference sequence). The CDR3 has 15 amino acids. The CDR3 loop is CASSRYRDMNTEAFF. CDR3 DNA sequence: TGTGCCAGCAGCCGTTACAGGGATATGAACACTGAAGCTTTCTTT.

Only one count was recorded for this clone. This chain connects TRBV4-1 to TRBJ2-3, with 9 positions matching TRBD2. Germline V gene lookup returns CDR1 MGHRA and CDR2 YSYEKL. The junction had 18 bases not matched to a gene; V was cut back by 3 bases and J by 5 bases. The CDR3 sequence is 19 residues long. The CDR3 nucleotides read TGCGCCAGCAGCCAGTATGTGGCGGGGGGGGTTGGGGTGGAAGATACGCAGTATTTT. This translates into CASSQYVAGGVGVEDTQYF.

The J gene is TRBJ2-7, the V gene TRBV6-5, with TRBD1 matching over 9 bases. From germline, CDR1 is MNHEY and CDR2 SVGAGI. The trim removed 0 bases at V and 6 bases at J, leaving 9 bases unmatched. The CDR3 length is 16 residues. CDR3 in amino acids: CASSYSGDRVVPEQYF. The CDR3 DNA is TGTGCCAGCAGTTACTCTGGGGACAGGGTTGTCCCCGAGCAGTACTTC.

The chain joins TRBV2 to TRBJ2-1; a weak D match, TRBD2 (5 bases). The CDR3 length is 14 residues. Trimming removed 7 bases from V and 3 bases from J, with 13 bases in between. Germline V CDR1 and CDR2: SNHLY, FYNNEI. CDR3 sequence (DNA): TGTGCCAGCAACGGGAACGCACTCTACAATGAGCAGTTCTTC. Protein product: CASNGNALYNEQFF.

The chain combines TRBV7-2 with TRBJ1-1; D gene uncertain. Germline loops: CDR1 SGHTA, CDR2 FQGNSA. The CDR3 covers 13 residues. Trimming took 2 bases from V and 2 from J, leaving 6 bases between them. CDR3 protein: CASSLQDNTEAFF. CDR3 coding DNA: TGTGCCAGCAGCTTACAGGATAACACTGAAGCTTTCTTT.

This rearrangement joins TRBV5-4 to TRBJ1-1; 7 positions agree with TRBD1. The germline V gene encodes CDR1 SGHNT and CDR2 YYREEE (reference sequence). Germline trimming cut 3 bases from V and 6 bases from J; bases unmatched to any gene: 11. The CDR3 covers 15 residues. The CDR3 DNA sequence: TGTGCCAGCAGCTCCGGACAGGAATCCCACGCTGAAGCTTTCTTT. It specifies CASSSGQESHAEAFF.

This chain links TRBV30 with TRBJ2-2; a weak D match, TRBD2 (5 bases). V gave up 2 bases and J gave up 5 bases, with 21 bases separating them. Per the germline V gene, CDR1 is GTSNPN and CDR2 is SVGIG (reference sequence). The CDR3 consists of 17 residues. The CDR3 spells CAWSRRRVFRRTGELFF. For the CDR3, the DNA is TGTGCCTGGAGTAGAAGGCGAGTCTTTCGGAGGACCGGGGAGCTGTTTTTT.

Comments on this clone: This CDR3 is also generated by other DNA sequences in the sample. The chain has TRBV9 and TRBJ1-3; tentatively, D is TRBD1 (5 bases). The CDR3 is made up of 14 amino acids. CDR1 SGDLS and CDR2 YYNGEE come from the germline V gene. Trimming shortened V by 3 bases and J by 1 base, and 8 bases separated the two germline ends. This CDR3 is CASSAGLSGNTIYF. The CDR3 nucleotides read TGTGCCAGCAGCGCGGGACTGTCTGGAAACACCATATATTTT.

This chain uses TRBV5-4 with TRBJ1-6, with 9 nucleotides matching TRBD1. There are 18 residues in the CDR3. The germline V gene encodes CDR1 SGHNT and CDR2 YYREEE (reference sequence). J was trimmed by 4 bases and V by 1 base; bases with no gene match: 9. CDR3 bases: TGTGCCAGCAGCTTGTCGGGCGGACAGGGGCCTTATAATTCACCCCTCCACTTT. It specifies CASSLSGGQGPYNSPLHF.

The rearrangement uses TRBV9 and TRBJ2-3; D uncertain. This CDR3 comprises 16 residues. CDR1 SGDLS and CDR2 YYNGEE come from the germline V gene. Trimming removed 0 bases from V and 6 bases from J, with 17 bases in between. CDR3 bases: TGTGCCAGCAGCGTAGGTGCGTTCTCCCCTCTCGATACGCAGTATTTT. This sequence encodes CASSVGAFSPLDTQYF.

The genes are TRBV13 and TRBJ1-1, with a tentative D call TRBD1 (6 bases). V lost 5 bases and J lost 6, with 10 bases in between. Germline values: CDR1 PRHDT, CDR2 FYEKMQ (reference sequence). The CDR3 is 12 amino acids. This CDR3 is CASSKQGPEAFF. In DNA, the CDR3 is TGTGCCAGCAGCAAACAGGGCCCTGAAGCTTTCTTT.

CDR3 nucleotides: TGCAGCGCCGGTACCCTGGAGGATGGCTACACCTTC. As protein: CSAGTLEDGYTF. The chain joins TRBV29-1 to TRBJ1-2; D is unclear. V lost 7 bases to trimming and J lost 6 bases, with 15 bases between them. Per the germline V gene, CDR1 is SQVTM and CDR2 is ANQGSEA. CDR3 length equals 12 residues.

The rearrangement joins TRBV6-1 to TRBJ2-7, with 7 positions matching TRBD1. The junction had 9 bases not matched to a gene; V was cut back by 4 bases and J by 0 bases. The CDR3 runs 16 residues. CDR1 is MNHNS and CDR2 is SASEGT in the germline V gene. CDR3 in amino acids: CASSGQTGLSSYEQYF. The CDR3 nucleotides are TGTGCCAGCAGTGGGCAGACAGGGCTAAGCTCCTACGAGCAGTACTTC.

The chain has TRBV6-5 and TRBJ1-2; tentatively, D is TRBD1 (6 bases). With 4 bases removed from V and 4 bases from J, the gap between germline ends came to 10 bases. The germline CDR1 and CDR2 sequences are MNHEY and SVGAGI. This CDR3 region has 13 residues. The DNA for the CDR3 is TGTGCCAGCAGTTTGGGGGGGGCCTATGGCTACACCTTC. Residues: CASSLGGAYGYTF.

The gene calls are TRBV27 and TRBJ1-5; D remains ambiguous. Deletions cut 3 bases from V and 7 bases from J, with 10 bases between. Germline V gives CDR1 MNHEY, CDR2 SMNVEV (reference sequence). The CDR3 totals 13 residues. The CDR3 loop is CASSFIGEQPQHF. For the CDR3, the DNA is TGTGCCAGCAGTTTCATCGGGGAGCAGCCCCAGCATTTT.

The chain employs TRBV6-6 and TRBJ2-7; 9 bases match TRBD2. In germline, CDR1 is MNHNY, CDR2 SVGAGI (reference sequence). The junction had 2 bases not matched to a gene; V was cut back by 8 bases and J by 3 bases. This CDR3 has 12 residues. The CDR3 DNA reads TGTGCCAGCGGGACTAGCCTCTACGAGCAGTACTTC. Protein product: CASGTSLYEQYF.

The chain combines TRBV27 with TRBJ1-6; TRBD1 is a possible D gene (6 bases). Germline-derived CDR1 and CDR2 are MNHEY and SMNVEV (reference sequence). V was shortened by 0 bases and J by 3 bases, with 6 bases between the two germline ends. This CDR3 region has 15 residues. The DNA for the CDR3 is TGTGCCAGCAGTTTATCGACAGGCTATAATTCACCCCTCCACTTT. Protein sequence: CASSLSTGYNSPLHF.

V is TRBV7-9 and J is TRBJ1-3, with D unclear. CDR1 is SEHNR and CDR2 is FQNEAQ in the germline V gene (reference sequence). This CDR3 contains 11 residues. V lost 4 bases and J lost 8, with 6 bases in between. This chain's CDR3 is CASSSADTIYF. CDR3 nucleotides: TGTGCCAGCAGCTCTGCAGACACCATATATTTT.

CDR3 sequence reads: CASSLGDRVLPEAFF. In nucleotides, the CDR3 is TGCGCCAGCAGCTTGGGGGACAGGGTCTTGCCTGAAGCTTTCTTT. This chain uses TRBV5-1 with TRBJ1-1, with TRBD1 matching over 9 bases. Trimming removed 0 bases from V and 6 bases from J; junction bases left unmatched: 6. There are 15 residues in the CDR3. Germline V gene sequence: CDR1 SGHRS, CDR2 YFSETQ. The variable domain in full, with the rest retrieved from reference TRBV5-1 and TRBJ1-1, is KAGVTQTPRYLIKTRGQQVTLSCSPISGHRSVSWYQQTPGQGLQFLFEYFSETQRNKGNFPGRFSGRQFSNSRSEMNVSTLELGDSALYLCASSLGDRVLPEAFFGQGTRLTVV.

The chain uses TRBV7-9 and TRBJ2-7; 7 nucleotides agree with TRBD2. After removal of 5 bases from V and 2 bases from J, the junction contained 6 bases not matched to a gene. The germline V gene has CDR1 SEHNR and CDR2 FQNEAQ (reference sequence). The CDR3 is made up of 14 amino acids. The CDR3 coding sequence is TGTGCCAGCAGCCTCGGGACTAACACCTACGAGCAGTACTTC. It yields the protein CASSLGTNTYEQYF. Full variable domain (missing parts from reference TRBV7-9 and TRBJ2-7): DTGVSQNPRHKITKRGQNVTFRCDPISEHNRLYWYRQTLGQGPEFLTYFQNEAQLEKSRLLSDRFSAERPKGSFSTLEIQRTEQGDSAMYLCASSLGTNTYEQYFGPGTRLTVT.

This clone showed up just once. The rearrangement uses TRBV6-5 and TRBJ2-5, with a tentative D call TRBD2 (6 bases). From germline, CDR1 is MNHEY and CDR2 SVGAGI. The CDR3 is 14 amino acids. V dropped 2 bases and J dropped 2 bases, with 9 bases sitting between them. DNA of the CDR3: TGTGCCAGCAGTTACGGGGCGGGGCAAGAGACCCAGTACTTC. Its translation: CASSYGAGQETQYF.